These 23 T cell receptor beta chains originate from one sample sequenced in a study of molecular identifiers for immune sequencing clone quantification. TCRdb independently ran MiXCR on the PCR reads; one entry per CDR3 protein. The data hold some 93,000 distinct CDR3 sequences, with 21% observed a single time. Sample: naive CD8+ T cells from blood, with Jurkat cell RNA spiked in. The sample's subset: FACS-sorted CD8+CD4-CCR7+CD45RA+ naive T cells. The source is a human donor in good health. Some libraries in this study had Jurkat cell RNA spiked in.

This clonotype was recorded at least ten times. The gene calls are TRBV13 and TRBJ1-1; 7 bases match TRBD1. Germline CDR1 reads PRHDT; CDR2 reads FYEKMQ (reference sequence). V lost 6 bases and J lost 1; bases outside the gene matches: 8. This CDR3 is 15 amino acids long. CDR3 residues: CASRKTGLGNTEAFF. The CDR3 nucleotides read TGTGCCAGCAGGAAGACAGGGCTGGGGAACACTGAAGCTTTCTTT.

The sample holds many counts of this clonotype. J is TRBJ2-5 and V is TRBV6-5; D is uncertain. Per germline, CDR1 MNHEY and CDR2 SVGAGI. Trimming removed 6 bases from V and 5 bases from J, with 7 bases in between. This CDR3 comprises 11 residues. The CDR3 is CASSHGETQYF. The CDR3, as DNA: TGTGCCAGCAGCCACGGGGAGACCCAGTACTTC.

The table lists this clonotype with a few counts. The chain recombines TRBV13 with TRBJ1-2, with a possible D match to TRBD1 (5 bases). The germline CDR1 and CDR2 sequences are PRHDT and FYEKMQ (reference sequence). The CDR3 totals 12 residues. Trimming stripped 5 bases from V and 8 bases from J, with 12 bases between. The chain's CDR3 is CASSREGLGYTF. Written as DNA, the CDR3 is TGTGCCAGCAGCCGCGAGGGACTGGGCTACACCTTC.

This clonotype was found a few times. This rearrangement joins TRBV12-3 or TRBV12-4 to TRBJ2-4; the D is unclear. The CDR3 consists of 12 residues. Trimming left V 6 bases short and J 3 bases short, with 6 bases between. CDR3 amino acids: CASRADKNIQYF. CDR3 nucleotides: TGTGCCAGCAGGGCAGACAAAAACATTCAGTACTTC.

This clonotype was detected many times. This chain joins TRBV7-6 and TRBJ2-5; unclear D gene. Germline CDR1 SGHVS, CDR2 FNYEAQ. The CDR3 has 14 residues. Trimming took off 1 base at V and 1 base at J, with 7 bases between the two ends. The CDR3 DNA is TGTGCCAGCAGCTTAGAACAAGTCCAAGAGACCCAGTACTTC. Translated: CASSLEQVQETQYF. The whole variable domain, filled in from reference TRBV7-6 and TRBJ2-5, reads GAGVSQSPRYKVTKRGQDVALRCDPISGHVSLYWYRQALGQGPEFLTYFNYEAQQDKSGLPNDRFSAERPEGSISTLTIQRTEQRDSAMYRCASSLEQVQETQYFGPGTRLLVL.

Comments on this clonotype: A read error may explain this, as a much larger clone is one base away. V usage is TRBV18 and J usage is TRBJ2-5, with D possibly TRBD2 on 5 matching bases. V gave up 0 bases and J gave up 4 bases, with 12 bases separating them. This CDR3 is built from 15 residues. Germline-derived CDR1 and CDR2 are KGHSH and LQKENI. CDR3 region: CASSPPRLPRETQYF. CDR3 nucleotide sequence: TGTGCCAGCTCACCACCTCGACTACCCCGAGAGACCCAGTACTTC. The full variable domain, with the rest looked up from reference TRBV18 and TRBJ2-5, is NAGVMQNPRHLVRRRGQEARLRCSPMKGHSHVYWYRQLPEEGLKFMVYLQKENIIDESGMPKERFSAEFPKEGPSILRIQQVVRGDSAAYFCASSPPRLPRETQYFGPGTRLLVL.

This clonotype was detected once. One end of the junction does not line up with germline, which may come from a read error. Here the CDR3 reads CAGSYSGDSYNEQFF. The CDR3 DNA reads TGTGCCGGCAGTTACTCGGGCGACTCCTACAATGAGCAGTTCTTC. The V gene is TRBV6-6, the J gene TRBJ2-1; D ambiguous. This CDR3 contains 15 residues. In germline, CDR1 is MNHNY, CDR2 SVGAGI (reference sequence).

This clonotype was picked up many times. The chain joins TRBV20-1 to TRBJ2-2; D remains ambiguous. The germline V gene has CDR1 DFQATT and CDR2 SNEGSKA (reference sequence). The germline V and J ends were trimmed by 6 bases and 3 bases, with 8 bases remaining between them. The length of the CDR3 is 12 residues. The CDR3 sequence is CSAAGDTGELFF. CDR3 nucleotides: TGCAGTGCAGCTGGGGACACCGGGGAGCTGTTTTTT.

In its sample, this clonotype was seen many times. CDR3 in amino acids: CASSEKVVRISNQPQHF. Here the CDR3 DNA reads TGTGCCAGCAGTGAAAAGGTTGTTAGGATTAGCAATCAGCCCCAGCATTTT. V and J are TRBV6-1 and TRBJ1-5, with no clear D. V was cut by 2 bases and J by 0 bases, with 14 bases left in between. Germline CDR1 is MNHNS and CDR2 is SASEGT. This CDR3 contains 17 residues.

This clonotype was picked up many times. The chain joins TRBV12-3 or TRBV12-4 to TRBJ2-2; D is perhaps TRBD1 (6 bases). The CDR3 covers 13 residues. V dropped 3 bases and J dropped 7 bases, with 9 bases sitting between them. The CDR3 nucleotides are TGTGCCAGCAGTTTCTCAGGGGTCGGGGAGCTGTTTTTT. Translation: CASSFSGVGELFF.

The chain employs TRBV6-6 and TRBJ2-1, with 16 nucleotides matching TRBD2. Germline trimming cut 0 bases from V and 8 bases from J; bases unmatched to any gene: 16. The CDR3 is 21 residues long. Germline V CDR1 and CDR2: MNHNY, SVGAGI (reference sequence). The DNA of the CDR3 is TGTGCCAGCAGTTACTCGAATCCGGGACTAGCGGGGGGGCCGGTGAGGGATGAGCAGTTCTTC. This encodes CASSYSNPGLAGGPVRDEQFF.

Many counts were recorded for this clonotype. A read error may produce the germline difference seen at one junction end. The genes are TRBV15 and TRBJ1-2, with D hard to call. The CDR3 sequence is 13 residues long. Germline V gene sequence: CDR1 LNHNV, CDR2 YYDKDF (reference sequence). In DNA, the CDR3 is TGTGCCACCAGCAGAGCCTTACCTGGCCCTGACTTTTTC. Protein: CATSRALPGPDFF.

The chain combines TRBV11-3 with TRBJ2-1; D is perhaps TRBD1 or TRBD2 (5 bases each). V lost 8 bases and J 2 bases, leaving 16 bases between the germline ends. Germline V CDR1 and CDR2: SGHNT, YENEEA. The CDR3 totals 15 residues. CDR3 sequence: CASSSRDGPYNEQFF. DNA of the CDR3: TGTGCCAGCTCGAGCCGGGACGGTCCCTACAATGAGCAGTTCTTC.

This clonotype came up many times. The CDR3 nucleotides are TGTGCCATCAGTGAGCAGAGAAGCACAGATACGCAGTATTTT. Amino acid sequence: CAISEQRSTDTQYF. The V gene is TRBV10-3, the J gene TRBJ2-3; unclear D gene. The V gene lost 2 bases and the J gene lost 0 bases, with 6 bases spanning the gap. The germline V gene encodes CDR1 ENHRY and CDR2 SYGVKD. The length of the CDR3 is 14 residues.

The sample holds a few counts of this clonotype. The chain recombines TRBV11-2 with TRBJ2-7, with 10 bases lining up with TRBD2. V lost 2 bases and J lost 3; bases outside the gene matches: 4. Per germline, CDR1 SGHAT and CDR2 FQNNGV. There are 15 residues in the CDR3. The chain's CDR3 is CASSLTASGSYEQYF. In DNA form, the CDR3 reads TGTGCCAGCAGCTTAACGGCTAGCGGGAGCTACGAGCAGTACTTC.

This CDR3 is CASSQHGQGKETQYF. The CDR3 nucleotides are TGTGCCAGCAGCCAACACGGACAGGGTAAAGAGACCCAGTACTTC. The rearrangement joins TRBV3-1 to TRBJ2-5; 8 bases fit TRBD1. Unmatched junction bases numbered 5, after V lost 2 bases and J lost 3 bases. Germline-derived CDR1 and CDR2 are LGHDT and YNNKEL (reference sequence). The CDR3 spans 15 residues.

With respect to this clonotype: This may come from a read error, since a much larger clone is one base off. This chain links TRBV6-5 with TRBJ2-2; tentatively, D is TRBD2 (5 bases). V shed 6 bases and J shed 9 bases, with 11 bases lying between them. Germline V lookup: CDR1 MNHEY, CDR2 SVGAGI. This CDR3 region has 12 residues. CDR3 in DNA: TGTGCCAGCAGCCGGGGTTACAGGGAGCTGTTTTTT. As protein: CASSRGYRELFF.

The chain combines TRBV7-9 with TRBJ2-7; the D gene is possibly TRBD1 (6 bases). The CDR3 has 13 residues. Germline CDR1 reads SEHNR; CDR2 reads FQNEAQ (reference sequence). V lost 5 bases and J lost 5, with 13 bases in between. CDR3 residues: CASSTTGPHEQYF. CDR3 in DNA: TGTGCCAGCAGCACAACAGGGCCCCACGAGCAGTACTTC.

This clonotype was seen more than once but under ten times. The V call is TRBV6-5, the J call TRBJ2-2, with 9 positions matching TRBD2. The CDR3 is 16 amino acids. Germline lookup yields CDR1 MNHEY and CDR2 SVGAGI. J gave up 7 bases and V 2 bases, and 8 bases lay outside the gene matches. CDR3 in amino acids: CASSYVAGGLGGELFF. DNA of the CDR3: TGTGCCAGCAGTTACGTGGCGGGGGGGCTCGGCGGGGAGCTGTTTTTT.

The rearrangement links TRBV14 to TRBJ1-5; TRBD1 matches at 7 bases. The germline V gene has CDR1 SGHDN and CDR2 FVKESK. Trimming took 4 bases from V and 6 from J; bases not matched to a gene: 6. This CDR3 region has 14 residues. The DNA of the CDR3 is TGTGCCAGCAGCCTGGGACAGATCCCTCAGCCCCAGCATTTT. Translating gives CASSLGQIPQPQHF.

This clonotype was seen a handful of times. A single base separates this from a much larger clone, so it may be a read error. The chain joins TRBV7-9 to TRBJ1-1; D is uncertain. Germline V gene lookup returns CDR1 SEHNR and CDR2 FQNEAQ (reference sequence). The CDR3 contains 14 residues. Written as DNA, the CDR3 is TGTGCCAGCAGCCCCGTATCGACGGGCACTGAAGTTTTCTTT. Residues: CASSPVSTGTEVFF.

To note about this clonotype: A much more abundant neighbour one base away suggests this may be a read error. The chain uses TRBV6-6 and TRBJ1-2; no definite D call. Germline V gene data show CDR1 as MNHNY and CDR2 as SVGAGI (reference sequence). Between the trimmed V and J ends, which lost 5 bases and 4 bases, there was a span of 17 bases. This CDR3 region has 15 residues. The DNA for the CDR3 is TGTGCCAGCAGTCCCCCGGGCTTCGAACGCTATGGCTACACCTTC. Translation: CASSPPGFERYGYTF.

This clonotype was counted many times. The chain uses TRBV12-3 or TRBV12-4 and TRBJ2-1; 8 bases match TRBD2. J was trimmed by 6 bases and V by 3 bases; bases with no gene match: 10. The CDR3 has 16 amino acids. The CDR3 sequence is CASSLERGPPFNEQFF. DNA of the CDR3: TGTGCCAGCAGTTTGGAGCGGGGGCCCCCTTTCAATGAGCAGTTCTTC.